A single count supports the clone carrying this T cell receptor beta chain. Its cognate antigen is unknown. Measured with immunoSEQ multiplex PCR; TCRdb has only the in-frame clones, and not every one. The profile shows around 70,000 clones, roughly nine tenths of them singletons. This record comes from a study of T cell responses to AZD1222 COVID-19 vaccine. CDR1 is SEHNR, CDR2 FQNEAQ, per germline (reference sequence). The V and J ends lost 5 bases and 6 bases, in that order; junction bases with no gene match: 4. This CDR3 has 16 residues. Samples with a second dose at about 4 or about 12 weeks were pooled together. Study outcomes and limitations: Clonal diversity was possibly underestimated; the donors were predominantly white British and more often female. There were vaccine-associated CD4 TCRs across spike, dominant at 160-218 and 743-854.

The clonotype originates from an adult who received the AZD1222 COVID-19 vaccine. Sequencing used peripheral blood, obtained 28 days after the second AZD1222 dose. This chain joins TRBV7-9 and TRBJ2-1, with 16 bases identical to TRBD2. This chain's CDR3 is CASSPGTSGRANEQFF. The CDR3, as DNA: TGTGCCAGCAGCCCAGGGACTAGCGGGAGGGCCAATGAGCAGTTCTTC.